Given below is one TCR beta chain in context. Its antigen is undetermined. The source of the sample is a study of T cell repertoires in cytomegalovirus infection. Using its own MiXCR run on the reads, TCRdb lists one record per CDR3 protein. The sample consists of about 830,000 distinct CDR3 sequences, 30% to 35% of them appearing once. Germline CDR1 is MNHNY and CDR2 is SVGAGI (reference sequence). The CDR3 runs to 13 residues. Trimming took 5 bases from V and 4 from J; bases not matched to a gene: 3. The chain recombines TRBV6-6 with TRBJ1-2, with 8 bases that match TRBD1. The sample consisted of cultured CD8+ T cells from PBMCs, taken from culture after CMV antigen stimulation. This TCR came from a human donor in good health (CMV status not recorded). Some clones in this sample may be carry-over from other donors' samples. This chain's CDR3 is CASSDTGGYGYTF. CDR3 DNA: TGTGCCAGCAGTGATACAGGGGGCTATGGCTACACCTTC.